The 27 T cell receptor beta chains below all came from one sample that was sequenced in a study of CD8+ T cells in alopecia areata. The treatment is: oral pan-JAK inhibitor, 5-10 mg twice daily. It was cDNA, reverse transcribed from extracted RNA, that served as the sequencing template. Using immunoSEQ multiplex PCR, the repertoire was profiled, and TCRdb retains in-frame clones only, with some absent. The repertoire consists of under 350,000 clones, with 55% to 70% occurring once and the leading ten covering around 1.7%. Source: CD4+ T cells sorted from blood, taken at week 24, from a patient treated with tofacitinib. The receptors shown here come from a human donor with alopecia areata.

The V call is TRBV28, the J call TRBJ2-1; perhaps D is TRBD1 or TRBD2 (6 bases each). The germline V gene encodes CDR1 MDHEN and CDR2 SYDVKM. The V end was cut by 6 bases, the J end by 8 bases, with 26 bases between. The CDR3 contains 17 residues. DNA of the CDR3: TGTGCCAGCAGCCACTCTACCTTCCCTCGGGGGCAGGATGAGCAGTTCTTC. This gives the protein CASSHSTFPRGQDEQFF.

This clone was seen repeatedly, ten times or more. The genes are TRBV28 and TRBJ1-5; 7 nucleotides match TRBD1. V dropped 4 bases and J dropped 4; count of bases not matched to a gene: 7. The CDR3 is 15 residues long. The germline gives CDR1 MDHEN, CDR2 SYDVKM. CDR3 region: CASSSLQGGNQPQHF. Here the CDR3 DNA reads TGTGCCAGCAGTTCCCTGCAGGGGGGGAATCAGCCCCAGCATTTT.

The rearrangement joins TRBV30 to TRBJ1-1; D perhaps matches TRBD1 (5 bases). The CDR3 covers 13 residues. Trimming took 1 base from V and 7 from J, leaving 13 bases between them. CDR1 GTSNPN and CDR2 SVGIG come from the germline V gene (reference sequence). The CDR3 sequence is CAWSATRGGEAFF. The CDR3 bases are TGTGCCTGGAGTGCCACGCGGGGGGGTGAAGCTTTCTTT.

V usage is TRBV7-9 and J usage is TRBJ1-3; tentative D call: TRBD1 (6 bases). The CDR3 totals 16 residues. The germline gives CDR1 SEHNR, CDR2 FQNEAQ (reference sequence). V shed 1 base and J shed 1 base, with 11 bases lying between them. The CDR3 sequence: CASSLVRTASGNTIYF. CDR3 coding DNA: TGTGCCAGCAGCTTAGTTCGGACAGCTTCTGGAAACACCATATATTTT.

This clone has a handful of counts. This rearrangement joins TRBV5-1 to TRBJ2-2; D may be TRBD2 (5 bases). This CDR3 has 14 amino acids. CDR1 and CDR2 (germline): SGHRS, YFSETQ. V lost 1 base, J lost 1 base, and 5 bases lay in between. The chain's CDR3 is CASSLRGNTGELFF. The DNA of the CDR3 is TGCGCCAGCAGCTTGCGGGGGAACACCGGGGAGCTGTTTTTT.

This clone was observed a few times. The chain recombines TRBV10-3 with TRBJ2-5; unclear D gene. CDR3 size: 14 residues. The V gene's germline CDR1 is ENHRY and CDR2 SYGVKD. V lost 0 bases and J lost 0, with 5 bases in between. CDR3 DNA: TGTGCCATCAGTGAGTCGACCAACCAAGAGACCCAGTACTTC. It encodes CAISESTNQETQYF.

The chain couples TRBV9 to TRBJ2-4, with 7 bases that match TRBD2. Germline CDR1 and CDR2: SGDLS and YYNGEE. V trimming: 0 bases; J trimming: 9 bases; junction bases outside the gene matches: 0. The length of the CDR3 is 12 residues. For the CDR3, the DNA is TGTGCCAGCAGCGTAGCGGGAGGCATTCAGTACTTC. Its protein product is CASSVAGGIQYF. Filled out from reference TRBV9 and TRBJ2-4, the complete variable domain reads DSGVTQTPKHLITATGQRVTLRCSPRSGDLSVYWYQQSLDQGLQFLIQYYNGEERAKGNILERFSAQQFPDLHSELNLSSLELGDSALYFCASSVAGGIQYFGAGTRLSVL.

This clone turned up a few times. The chain couples TRBV10-3 to TRBJ2-3, with D unclear. Germline loops: CDR1 ENHRY, CDR2 SYGVKD. The CDR3 runs to 14 residues. The V end was cut by 2 bases, the J end by 5 bases, with 11 bases between. CDR3 region: CAISEPERVDTQYF. DNA for the CDR3: TGTGCCATCAGTGAGCCGGAAAGGGTAGATACGCAGTATTTT.

The chain is built from TRBV6-5 and TRBJ1-2; 9 bases line up with TRBD1. The germline V gene encodes CDR1 MNHEY and CDR2 SVGAGI. Trimming cost V 10 bases and J 4 bases; bases outside gene matches: 4. CDR3 length: 12 residues. CDR3 nucleotide sequence: TGTGCCACCCGACAGGGGGGCTATGGCTACACCTTC. This gives the protein CATRQGGYGYTF.

V is TRBV9 and J is TRBJ1-2; 7 bases agree with TRBD1. The CDR3 extends over 14 amino acids. The junction had 8 bases not matched to a gene; V was cut back by 0 bases and J by 9 bases. Looked up from germline, CDR1 is SGDLS and CDR2 is YYNGEE. DNA of the CDR3: TGTGCCAGCAGCGTAGTTGAGGGGGCTGGTCGCTACACCTTC. It codes for CASSVVEGAGRYTF.

The DNA of the CDR3 is TGTGCCTGGAGTGACCTACTTGGACAGGGAGGGGAGACCCAGTACTTC. It yields the protein CAWSDLLGQGGETQYF. The chain links TRBV30 to TRBJ2-5; maybe TRBD1 (8 bases). The germline gives CDR1 GTSNPN, CDR2 SVGIG (reference sequence). Trimming pared 1 base from V and 5 bases from J, leaving 20 bases between. CDR3 length: 16 amino acids.

The chain links TRBV7-6 to TRBJ2-7; weak D call: TRBD1 (6 bases). Trimming took off 4 bases at V and 4 bases at J, with 8 bases between the two ends. This CDR3 is 12 amino acids long. In germline, CDR1 is SGHVS, CDR2 FNYEAQ. The CDR3 sequence is CASSSTGYEQYF. CDR3 in DNA: TGTGCCAGCAGCTCCACAGGGTACGAGCAGTACTTC.

This clone has a handful of counts. The chain links TRBV18 to TRBJ1-5; 7 positions match TRBD1. The V gene's germline CDR1 is KGHSH and CDR2 LQKENI. Trimming at V came to 4 bases and at J to 7 bases, leaving 7 bases not matched to a gene. This CDR3 is 14 amino acids long. The DNA for the CDR3 is TGTGCCAGCTCACACTCCACAGGGGACCAGCCCCAGCATTTT. This sequence encodes CASSHSTGDQPQHF.

CDR3 residues: CATSRDRSATWEQYF. CDR3 coding DNA: TGTGCCACCAGCAGAGACAGGTCCGCTACGTGGGAGCAGTACTTC. The rearrangement uses TRBV15 and TRBJ2-7; D gene uncertain. The germline V and J ends were trimmed by 0 bases and 7 bases, with 16 bases remaining between them. CDR3 length equals 15 residues. CDR1 and CDR2 (germline): LNHNV, YYDKDF (reference sequence).

Only a few counts were recorded for this clone. The chain joins TRBV6-5 to TRBJ2-7; 12 bases line up with TRBD1. CDR1 is MNHEY and CDR2 is SVGAGI in the germline V gene. The CDR3 is made up of 15 amino acids. V shed 6 bases and J 6 bases; nucleotides not matched to a gene: 9. CDR3 sequence reads: CASSSPGTGGAEQYF. The CDR3 region has the DNA TGTGCCAGCAGCTCCCCCGGGACAGGGGGCGCCGAGCAGTACTTC.

As concerns this clone: Other DNA sequences in the same sample also yield this CDR3. The chain carries TRBV20-1 and TRBJ1-2; D remains unclear. This CDR3 contains 9 residues. V lost 6 bases and J lost 8, with 7 bases in between. From germline, CDR1 is DFQATT and CDR2 SNEGSKA (reference sequence). CDR3 in DNA: TGCAGTGCCCTATACGGCTACACCTTC. Its protein product is CSALYGYTF.

This clone was seen just once. The chain has TRBV6-5 and TRBJ2-3, with TRBD2 matching over 7 bases. The V gene end was trimmed by 4 bases and the J gene end by 3 bases; junction bases not matched to a gene: 4. Germline CDR1 reads MNHEY; CDR2 reads SVGAGI. The CDR3 sequence is 14 residues long. The CDR3 is CASSSPGLTDTQYF. For the CDR3, the DNA is TGTGCCAGCAGTTCCCCGGGACTAACAGATACGCAGTATTTT.

This chain uses TRBV30 with TRBJ1-1; 8 positions match TRBD1. The V and J ends lost 6 bases and 2 bases, in that order; junction bases with no gene match: 8. Germline CDR1 GTSNPN, CDR2 SVGIG (reference sequence). This CDR3 is built from 14 residues. The CDR3 loop is CACRGQGINTEAFF. The CDR3 bases are TGTGCCTGTCGCGGACAGGGAATAAACACTGAAGCTTTCTTT.

This clone was counted between two and nine times. The V and J genes are TRBV7-2 and TRBJ2-3, with TRBD2 matching 8 bases. Trimming cost V 3 bases and J 4 bases; bases outside gene matches: 3. Germline loops: CDR1 SGHTA, CDR2 FQGNSA. This CDR3 spans 14 amino acids. CDR3 loop: CASSFGRGADTQYF. CDR3 in DNA: TGTGCCAGCAGCTTTGGGCGGGGGGCAGATACGCAGTATTTT.

The chain joins TRBV7-9 to TRBJ2-2; D possibly corresponds to TRBD2 (6 bases). In germline, CDR1 is SEHNR, CDR2 FQNEAQ (reference sequence). V lost 10 bases and J 5 bases, leaving 14 bases between the germline ends. This CDR3 is 13 amino acids long. CDR3 bases: TGTGCCATCGACCTTCGGGGGACCGGGGAGCTGTTTTTT. It yields the protein CAIDLRGTGELFF.

This rearrangement joins TRBV9 to TRBJ1-1; no definite D call. The CDR3 contains 15 residues. Germline lookup yields CDR1 SGDLS and CDR2 YYNGEE. V lost 0 bases and J 1 base, leaving 10 bases between the germline ends. CDR3 amino acids: CASSVVKGGNTEAFF. The CDR3 region has the DNA TGTGCCAGCAGCGTAGTAAAAGGAGGGAACACTGAAGCTTTCTTT.

This clone has just a few counts. The rearrangement uses TRBV28 and TRBJ1-3; D is possibly TRBD1 (5 bases). Per the germline V gene, CDR1 is MDHEN and CDR2 is SYDVKM. V lost 6 bases, J lost 0 bases, and 12 bases lay in between. The CDR3 runs to 15 residues. The CDR3 spells CASRGPPFSGNTIYF. In DNA form, the CDR3 reads TGTGCCAGCAGGGGACCGCCTTTCTCTGGAAACACCATATATTTT.

The rearrangement links TRBV9 to TRBJ2-1; perhaps TRBD2 as D (6 bases). Germline V gene data show CDR1 as SGDLS and CDR2 as YYNGEE. V was clipped by 0 bases and J by 9 bases, with 10 bases between them. CDR3 length equals 13 residues. The CDR3 is CASSVGPEGEQFF. The DNA of the CDR3 is TGTGCCAGCAGCGTAGGGCCGGAGGGTGAGCAGTTCTTC.

This clone was found a few times. This rearrangement joins TRBV5-4 to TRBJ2-1; 10 bases align to TRBD2. Trimming cost V 4 bases and J 0 bases; bases outside gene matches: 4. The CDR3 loop spans 16 amino acids. Germline loops: CDR1 SGHNT, CDR2 YYREEE (reference sequence). CDR3 amino acids: CASSQERGGSYNEQFF. CDR3 coding DNA: TGTGCCAGCAGCCAAGAGCGGGGGGGCTCCTACAATGAGCAGTTCTTC.

V usage is TRBV27 and J usage is TRBJ2-5, with D perhaps given as TRBD1 or TRBD2 (7 bases each). V lost 5 bases and J 9 bases, leaving 13 bases between the germline ends. Germline V gene sequence: CDR1 MNHEY, CDR2 SMNVEV (reference sequence). This CDR3 comprises 12 residues. CDR3 DNA: TGTGCCAGCAGTCCCTCAGGGGGGGCCCAGTACTTC. Protein sequence: CASSPSGGAQYF.

The chain employs TRBV28 and TRBJ2-7; D call uncertain. Trimming pared 5 bases from V and 2 bases from J, leaving 7 bases between. Per the germline V gene, CDR1 is MDHEN and CDR2 is SYDVKM. This CDR3 region has 12 residues. The CDR3 reads CASSNVAYEQYF. CDR3 coding DNA: TGTGCCAGCAGTAACGTCGCCTACGAGCAGTACTTC.

J is TRBJ2-7 and V is TRBV9, with D perhaps given as TRBD1 or TRBD2 (5 bases each). Germline CDR1 SGDLS, CDR2 YYNGEE. Deletions cut 3 bases from V and 3 bases from J, with 10 bases between. This CDR3 is 13 amino acids long. CDR3: CASSAAGSYEQYF. CDR3 in DNA: TGTGCCAGCAGCGCCGCAGGGAGCTACGAGCAGTACTTC.